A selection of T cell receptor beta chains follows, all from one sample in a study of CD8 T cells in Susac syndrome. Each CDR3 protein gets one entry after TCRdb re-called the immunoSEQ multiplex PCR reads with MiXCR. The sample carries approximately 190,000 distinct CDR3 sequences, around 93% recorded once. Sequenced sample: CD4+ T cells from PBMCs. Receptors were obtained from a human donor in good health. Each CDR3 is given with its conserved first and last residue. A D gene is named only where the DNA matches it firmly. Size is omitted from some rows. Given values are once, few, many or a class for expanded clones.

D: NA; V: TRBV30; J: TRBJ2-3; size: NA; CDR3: CAWTRGAVTSTDTQYF; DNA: TGTGCCTGGACCCGGGGGGCAGTGACTAGCACAGATACGCAGTATTTT
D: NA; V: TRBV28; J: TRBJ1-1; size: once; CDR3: CASSSRVWGAFF; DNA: TGTGCCAGCAGTTCGAGGGTGTGGGGAGCTTTCTTT
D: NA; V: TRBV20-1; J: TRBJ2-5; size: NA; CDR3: CSAYDRGETQYF; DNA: TGCAGTGCTTACGACCGGGGGGAGACCCAGTACTTC
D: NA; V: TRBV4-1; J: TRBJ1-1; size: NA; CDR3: CASSQVPPYPNTEAFF; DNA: TGCGCCAGCAGCCAAGTACCCCCCTACCCGAACACTGAAGCTTTCTTT
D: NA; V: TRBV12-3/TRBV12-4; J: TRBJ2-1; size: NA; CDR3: CASIRTGRNEQFF; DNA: TGTGCCAGCATCCGAACAGGGAGAAATGAGCAGTTCTTC
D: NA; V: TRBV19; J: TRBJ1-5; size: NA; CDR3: CASSIIIGDVRQPQHF; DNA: TGTGCCAGTAGTATAATAATAGGGGATGTCAGGCAGCCCCAGCATTTT
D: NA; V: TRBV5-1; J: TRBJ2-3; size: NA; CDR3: CASSPAFTDTQYF; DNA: TGCGCCAGCAGCCCCGCATTCACAGATACGCAGTATTTT
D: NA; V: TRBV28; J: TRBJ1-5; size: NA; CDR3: CASSLWKGAAQPQHF; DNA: TGTGCCAGCAGTTTATGGAAGGGCGCGGCTCAGCCCCAGCATTTT
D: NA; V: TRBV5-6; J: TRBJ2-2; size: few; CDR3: CASSLDTGELFF; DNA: TGTGCCAGCAGCTTGGACACCGGGGAGCTGTTTTTT
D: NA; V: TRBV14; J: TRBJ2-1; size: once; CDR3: CASSQATVGQFF; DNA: TGTGCCAGCAGCCAAGCGACTGTAGGGCAGTTCTTC
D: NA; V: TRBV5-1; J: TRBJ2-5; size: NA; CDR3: CASSLADSSYQETQYF; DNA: TGCGCCAGCAGCTTGGCTGACTCCTCGTACCAAGAGACCCAGTACTTC
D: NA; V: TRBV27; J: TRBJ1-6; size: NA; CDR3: CASSLLGGNSPLHF; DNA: TGTGCCAGCAGTTTATTAGGGGGGAATTCACCCCTCCACTTT
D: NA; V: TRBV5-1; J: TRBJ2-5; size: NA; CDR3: CASSLRGELETQYF; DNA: TGCGCCAGCAGCTTGAGAGGAGAGTTAGAGACCCAGTACTTC
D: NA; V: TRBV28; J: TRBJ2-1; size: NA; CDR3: CASSSPGTPRGDEQFF; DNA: TGTGCCAGCAGTTCTCCCGGGACTCCCAGGGGAGATGAGCAGTTCTTC
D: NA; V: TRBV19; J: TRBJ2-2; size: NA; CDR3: CASSIAGPGELFF; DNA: TGTGCCAGTAGTATAGCGGGCCCCGGGGAGCTGTTTTTT
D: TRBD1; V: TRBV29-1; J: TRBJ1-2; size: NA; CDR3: CSLGQDYGYTF; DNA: TGCAGCTTAGGACAGGACTATGGCTACACCTTC
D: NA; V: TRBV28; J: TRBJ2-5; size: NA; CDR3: CASSGFDWLQETQYF; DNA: TGTGCCAGCAGTGGATTCGACTGGTTGCAAGAGACCCAGTACTTC
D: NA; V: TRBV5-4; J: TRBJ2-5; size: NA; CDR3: CASSLRTALGETQYF; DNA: TGTGCCAGCAGCTTGAGGACGGCGCTCGGGGAGACCCAGTACTTC
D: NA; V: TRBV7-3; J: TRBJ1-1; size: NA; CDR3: CASSLRSTSEAFF; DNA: TGTGCCAGCAGCTTAAGGTCTACCTCTGAAGCTTTCTTT
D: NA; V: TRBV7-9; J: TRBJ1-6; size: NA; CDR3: CASSLWPKTISPLHF; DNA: TGTGCCAGCAGCTTATGGCCTAAAACCATTTCACCCCTCCACTTT
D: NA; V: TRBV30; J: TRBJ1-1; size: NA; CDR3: CAWTRKLNTEAFF; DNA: TGTGCCTGGACAAGAAAGTTGAACACTGAAGCTTTCTTT
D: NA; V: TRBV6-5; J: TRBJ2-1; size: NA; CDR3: CASSRSRANEQFF; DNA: TGTGCCAGCAGCAGATCCAGGGCGAATGAGCAGTTCTTC
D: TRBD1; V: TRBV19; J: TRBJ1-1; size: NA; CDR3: CASSGGTENTEAFF; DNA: TGTGCCAGTAGTGGAGGGACAGAGAACACTGAAGCTTTCTTT
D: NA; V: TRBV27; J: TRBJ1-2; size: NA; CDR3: CASSLWGGPNYGYTF; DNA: TGTGCCAGCAGTTTATGGGGCGGACCAAACTATGGCTACACCTTC
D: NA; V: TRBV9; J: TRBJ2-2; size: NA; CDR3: CASSVGGAAAGELFF; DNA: TGTGCCAGCAGCGTAGGAGGGGCCGCGGCCGGGGAGCTGTTTTTT
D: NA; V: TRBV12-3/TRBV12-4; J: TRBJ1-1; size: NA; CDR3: CASSLIPMNTEAFF; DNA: TGTGCCAGCAGTTTAATACCCATGAACACTGAAGCTTTCTTT
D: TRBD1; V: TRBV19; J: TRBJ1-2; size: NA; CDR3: CASRKGQGNGYTF; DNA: TGTGCCAGTAGAAAGGGACAGGGGAACGGCTACACCTTC
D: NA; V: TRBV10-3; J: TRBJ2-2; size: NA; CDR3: CATKPTTAGELFF; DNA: TGTGCCACCAAACCTACGACTGCTGGGGAGCTGTTTTTT
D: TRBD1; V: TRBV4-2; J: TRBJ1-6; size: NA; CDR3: CASSQGQGTPGYNSPLHF; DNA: TGTGCCAGCAGCCAAGGACAGGGTACCCCAGGTTATAATTCACCCCTCCACTTT
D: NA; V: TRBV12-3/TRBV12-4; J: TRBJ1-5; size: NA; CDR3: CASSFSGAQHF; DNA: TGTGCCAGCAGTTTTAGTGGGGCCCAGCATTTT
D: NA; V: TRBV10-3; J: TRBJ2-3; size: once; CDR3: CAISESGGANTDTQYF; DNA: TGTGCCATCAGTGAGTCGGGGGGGGCCAACACAGATACGCAGTATTTT
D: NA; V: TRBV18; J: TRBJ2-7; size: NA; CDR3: CASSLQGGSYEQYF; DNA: TGTGCCAGCTCACTTCAGGGGGGCTCCTACGAGCAGTACTTC
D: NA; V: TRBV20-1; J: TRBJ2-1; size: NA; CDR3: CSARDPTGVLNEQFF; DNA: TGCAGTGCTAGAGATCCGACGGGGGTTCTCAATGAGCAGTTCTTC
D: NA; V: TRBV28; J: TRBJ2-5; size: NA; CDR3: CASSSTAETQYF; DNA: TGTGCCAGCAGTTCGACAGCAGAGACCCAGTACTTC
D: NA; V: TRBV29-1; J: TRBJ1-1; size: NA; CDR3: CSVARGPDTEAFF; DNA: TGCAGCGTTGCGAGAGGGCCAGACACTGAAGCTTTCTTT
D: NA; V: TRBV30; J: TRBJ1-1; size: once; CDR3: CAWRGLRGEAFF; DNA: TGTGCCTGGAGGGGGCTAAGGGGTGAAGCTTTCTTT
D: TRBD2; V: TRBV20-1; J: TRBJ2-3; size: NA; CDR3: CSARGASGGASTDTQYF; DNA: TGCAGTGCTAGAGGGGCTAGCGGGGGGGCTAGCACAGATACGCAGTATTTT
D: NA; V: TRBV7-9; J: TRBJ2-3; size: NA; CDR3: CASSLFRQGTDTQYF; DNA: TGTGCCAGCAGCTTATTTCGTCAGGGCACAGATACGCAGTATTTT
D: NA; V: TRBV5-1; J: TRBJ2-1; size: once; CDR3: CASSLGRALSDNEQFF; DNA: TGCGCCAGCAGCTTGGGGCGGGCGTTATCTGACAATGAGCAGTTCTTC
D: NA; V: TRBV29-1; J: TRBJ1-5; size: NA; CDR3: CSVSGSSNQPQHF; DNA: TGCAGCGTTTCAGGCAGCAGCAATCAGCCCCAGCATTTT
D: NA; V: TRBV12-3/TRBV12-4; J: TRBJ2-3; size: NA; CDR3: CASRAGTNTQYF; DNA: TGTGCCAGCAGAGCCGGGACCAATACGCAGTATTTT
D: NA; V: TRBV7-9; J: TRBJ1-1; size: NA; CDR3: CASSLAKTTEAFF; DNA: TGTGCCAGCAGCTTAGCGAAGACCACTGAAGCTTTCTTT
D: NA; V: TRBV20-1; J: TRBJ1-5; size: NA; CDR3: CSASDGPQQGYRKNQPQHF; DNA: TGCAGTGCTAGTGATGGGCCCCAGCAGGGTTATCGGAAGAATCAGCCCCAGCATTTT
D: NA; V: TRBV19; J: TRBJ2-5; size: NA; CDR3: CASSGQTYQETQYF; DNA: TGTGCCAGTAGTGGACAGACGTACCAAGAGACCCAGTACTTC
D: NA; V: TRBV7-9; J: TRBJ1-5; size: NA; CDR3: CASSSNGENQPQHF; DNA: TGTGCCAGCTCCTCTAACGGGGAGAATCAGCCCCAGCATTTT
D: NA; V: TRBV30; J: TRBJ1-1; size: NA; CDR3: CAWSGTGSWNTEAFF; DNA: TGTGCCTGGAGTGGCACAGGGTCTTGGAACACTGAAGCTTTCTTT
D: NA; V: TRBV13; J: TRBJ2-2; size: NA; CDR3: CASSFRTVNTGELFF; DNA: TGTGCCAGCAGCTTTCGGACAGTGAACACCGGGGAGCTGTTTTTT
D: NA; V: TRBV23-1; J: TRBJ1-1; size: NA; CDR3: CASSQCPGEQNTEAFF; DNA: TGCGCCAGCAGTCAATGTCCAGGGGAACAGAACACTGAAGCTTTCTTT
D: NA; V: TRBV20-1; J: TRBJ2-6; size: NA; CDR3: CSARDLGQTTSGGANVLTF; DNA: TGCAGTGCTAGAGATTTAGGACAGACAACATCGGGTGGGGCCAACGTCCTGACTTTC
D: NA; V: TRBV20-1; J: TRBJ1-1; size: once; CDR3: CSASFGGVNTEAFF; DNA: TGCAGTGCGAGCTTTGGGGGGGTGAACACTGAAGCTTTCTTT
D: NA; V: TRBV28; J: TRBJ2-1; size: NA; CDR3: CASAFPSSYNEQFF; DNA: TGTGCCTCTGCCTTCCCTAGCTCCTACAATGAGCAGTTCTTC
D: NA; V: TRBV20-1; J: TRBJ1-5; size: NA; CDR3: CSAKPRESPSLAQHF; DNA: TGCAGTGCAAAGCCCCGGGAGAGCCCGTCACTTGCCCAGCATTTT
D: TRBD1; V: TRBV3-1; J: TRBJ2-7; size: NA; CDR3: CASSRGQGGEQYF; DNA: TGTGCCAGCAGCAGGGGACAGGGCGGCGAGCAGTACTTC
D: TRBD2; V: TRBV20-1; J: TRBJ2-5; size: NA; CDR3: CSAQTGGQETQYF; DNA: TGCAGTGCCCAGACGGGGGGCCAAGAGACCCAGTACTTC
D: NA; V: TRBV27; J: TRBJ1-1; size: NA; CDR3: CASSTKRGAEPGTEAFF; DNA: TGTGCCAGCAGTACAAAACGAGGGGCCGAGCCGGGGACTGAAGCTTTCTTT
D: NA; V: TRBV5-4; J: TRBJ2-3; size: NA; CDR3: CASSLASVSTDTQYF; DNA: TGTGCCAGCAGCTTGGCCTCGGTTAGCACAGATACGCAGTATTTT
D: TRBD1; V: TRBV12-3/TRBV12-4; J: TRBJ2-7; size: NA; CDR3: CASSWAGTGRYEQYF; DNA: TGTGCCAGCAGTTGGGCCGGGACAGGGAGGTACGAGCAGTACTTC
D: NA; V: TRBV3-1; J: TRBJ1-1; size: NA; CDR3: CASSRMTGFGEAFF; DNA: TGTGCCAGCAGCCGCATGACGGGATTTGGTGAAGCTTTCTTT
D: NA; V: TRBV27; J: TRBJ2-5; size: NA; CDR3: CASSLSRERTQYF; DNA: TGTGCCAGCAGTTTGAGCAGGGAACGGACCCAGTACTTC
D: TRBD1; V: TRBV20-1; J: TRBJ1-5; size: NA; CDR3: CSAQQGVLPQHF; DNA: TGCAGTGCTCAACAGGGGGTTCTGCCCCAGCATTTT